The entry below gives a single T cell receptor (beta chain) sequence along with its context. Its antigen is as yet unknown. Profiling relied on immunoSEQ multiplex PCR, and the TCRdb table lists in-frame clones only, not all of them. The table includes over 5,000 clones, 80% to 90% detected once. The sample originates from a study of T cell clonotyping in hematopoietic cell transplantation. Whole-study context: Recipient samples before transplant were obtained post-cytoreduction. Regarding the study as a whole: Graft donor and pretransplant recipient Inverse Simpson Index values predicted broader posttransplant TCR diversity. Pathologically expanded recipient clonotypes increased progressively from day 30 to day 180 as diversity fell.

Trimming removed 5 bases from V and 0 bases from J, with 17 bases in between. This CDR3 comprises 16 residues. Germline-derived CDR1 and CDR2 are SEHNR and FQNEAQ (reference sequence). Time point meaning: recipient sample about 28 days before transplant, after cytoreduction. The receptor's source is a man aged 55-75 years with acute myeloid leukemia. Some clones in this sample may be carry-over from other donors' samples. The chain recombines TRBV7-9 with TRBJ2-7; a possible D gene is TRBD1 (6 bases). Material: peripheral blood mononuclear cells, obtained before stem cell transplant. CDR3 protein: CASSRMVRGDSYEQYF. In nucleotides, the CDR3 is TGTGCCAGCAGCCGCATGGTCAGGGGCGACTCCTACGAGCAGTACTTC. The full variable domain, with the rest looked up from reference TRBV7-9 and TRBJ2-7, is DTGVSQNPRHKITKRGQNVTFRCDPISEHNRLYWYRQTLGQGPEFLTYFQNEAQLEKSRLLSDRFSAERPKGSFSTLEIQRTEQGDSAMYLCASSRMVRGDSYEQYFGPGTRLTVT.